A single sample is the source of the 10 T cell receptor beta chains below, sequenced in a study of CD8 T cell repertoires and HIV-1 epitope variants. Which antigens these TCRs recognize remains unknown. TCRdb's copy holds only in-frame clones and misses some; the assay was immunoSEQ multiplex PCR. The repertoire holds fewer than 5,000 clones, with about 66% as singletons. Source material: cultured CD8+ T cells derived from PBMCs. Receptor source: a male donor with HIV.

This chain connects TRBV19 to TRBJ2-2; the D gene is possibly TRBD1 (5 bases). Germline V CDR1 and CDR2: LNHDA, SQIVND (reference sequence). This CDR3 region has 19 residues. V was cut by 5 bases and J by 5 bases, with 27 bases left in between. For the CDR3, the DNA is TGTGCCAGTAGTGAACCCCCATGGCAGGGCCCCGATCAGACCGGGGAGCTGTTTTTT. It codes for CASSEPPWQGPDQTGELFF.

The chain couples TRBV19 to TRBJ2-1, with TRBD2 as a possible D gene (5 bases). V was shortened by 9 bases and J by 0 bases, with 12 bases between the two germline ends. Germline V gene lookup returns CDR1 LNHDA and CDR2 SQIVND (reference sequence). The CDR3 covers 14 residues. The chain's CDR3 is CASREGSSYNEQFF. For the CDR3, the DNA is TGTGCCAGCCGGGAAGGGAGCTCCTACAATGAGCAGTTCTTC.

The gene calls are TRBV11-3 and TRBJ1-1; D is ambiguous. Germline lookup yields CDR1 SGHNT and CDR2 YENEEA. Trimming left V 0 bases short and J 10 bases short, with 12 bases between. This CDR3 region has 13 residues. CDR3 DNA sequence: TGTGCCAGCAGCTTAGACCGCGCTTCAGGAGCTTTCTTT. Translating gives CASSLDRASGAFF.

This chain joins TRBV11-3 and TRBJ2-7; TRBD1 matches 7 bases. CDR1 and CDR2 (germline): SGHNT, YENEEA. V lost 6 bases to trimming and J lost 5 bases; unmatched junction nucleotides: 4. The CDR3 is made up of 12 amino acids. DNA for the CDR3: TGTGCCAGCAGTTATACAGGGGACGAGCAGTACTTC. Amino acids: CASSYTGDEQYF. Based on the CDR3 plus reference TRBV11-3 and TRBJ2-7, the full variable domain is EAGVVQSPRYKIIEKKQPVAFWCNPISGHNTLYWYLQNLGQGPELLIRYENEEAVDDSQLPKDRFSAERLKGVDSTLKIQPAELGDSAVYLCASSYTGDEQYFGPGTRLTVT.

This chain connects TRBV4-3 to TRBJ2-5, with D hard to call. Germline lookup yields CDR1 LGHNA and CDR2 YSLEER. With 5 bases removed from V and 5 bases from J, the gap between germline ends came to 12 bases. The CDR3 covers 13 residues. The CDR3 coding sequence is TGCGCCAGCAGCTCCCTTCTCACGGAGACCCAGTACTTC. This encodes CASSSLLTETQYF.

The chain carries TRBV2 and TRBJ1-1; 10 nucleotides line up with TRBD1. The germline gives CDR1 SNHLY, CDR2 FYNNEI. The J segment lost 4 bases and the V segment lost 5 bases, leaving 13 bases of the junction unmatched. This CDR3 contains 17 residues. The CDR3: CASSSPGTGVISTEAFF. For the CDR3, the DNA is TGTGCCAGCAGTTCCCCCGGGACAGGGGTGATTTCCACTGAAGCTTTCTTT.

This chain links TRBV11-1 with TRBJ2-7; TRBD1 matches 8 bases. The V segment lost 1 base and the J segment 7 bases; nucleotides outside the gene matches: 12. Germline V gives CDR1 SGHAT, CDR2 FQDESV (reference sequence). The CDR3 spans 16 residues. As DNA, the CDR3 is TGTGCCAGCAGCTTAGGGAGGGGGACAGGACCGACGGAGCAGTACTTC. Protein sequence: CASSLGRGTGPTEQYF. Full variable domain (missing parts from reference TRBV11-1 and TRBJ2-7): EAEVAQSPRYKITEKSQAVAFWCDPISGHATLYWYRQILGQGPELLVQFQDESVVDDSQLPKDRFSAERLKGVDSTLKIQPAELGDSAMYLCASSLGRGTGPTEQYFGPGTRLTVT.

For the CDR3, the DNA is TGTGCCAGCAGTTACATGCGGGAGGAGTTCTTC. Encoded protein: CASSYMREEFF. This chain links TRBV6-5 with TRBJ2-1, with 8 positions matching TRBD2. This CDR3 spans 11 amino acids. CDR1 is MNHEY and CDR2 is SVGAGI in the germline V gene. V shed 2 bases, J shed 14 bases, and the junction held 2 bases outside the gene matches.

The rearrangement links TRBV28 to TRBJ2-7, with D possibly TRBD2 on 5 matching bases. Trimming took off 2 bases at V and 6 bases at J, with 11 bases between the two ends. Germline CDR1 and CDR2: MDHEN and SYDVKM. The CDR3 consists of 13 residues. The CDR3, as DNA: TGTGCCAGCAGTTTACTGGGGAGTGGCGAGCAGTACTTC. The encoded protein is CASSLLGSGEQYF.

The chain combines TRBV2 with TRBJ1-1; D may be TRBD1 (6 bases). The CDR3 covers 13 residues. In germline, CDR1 is SNHLY, CDR2 FYNNEI. The V and J ends lost 10 bases and 5 bases respectively, with 17 bases between them. This CDR3 reads CATSGVVGTEAFF. DNA of the CDR3: TGTGCCACCTCAGGGGTGGTGGGGACTGAAGCTTTCTTT.